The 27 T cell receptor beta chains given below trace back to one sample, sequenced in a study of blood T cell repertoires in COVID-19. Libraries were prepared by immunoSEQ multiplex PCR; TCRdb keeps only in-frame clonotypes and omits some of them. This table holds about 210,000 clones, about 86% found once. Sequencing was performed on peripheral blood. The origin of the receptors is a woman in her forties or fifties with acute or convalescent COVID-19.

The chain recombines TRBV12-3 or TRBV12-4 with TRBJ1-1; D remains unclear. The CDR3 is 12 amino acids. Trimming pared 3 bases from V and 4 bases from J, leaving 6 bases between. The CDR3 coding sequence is TGTGCCAGCAGTTTTGGGAGCACTGAAGCTTTCTTT. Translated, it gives CASSFGSTEAFF.

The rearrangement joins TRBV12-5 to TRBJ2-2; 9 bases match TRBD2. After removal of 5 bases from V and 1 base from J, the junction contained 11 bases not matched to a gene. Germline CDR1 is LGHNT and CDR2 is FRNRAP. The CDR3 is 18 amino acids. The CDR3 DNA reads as TGTGCTAGTGGTGACCGGGCGGGAGGGATGAAGAACACCGGGGAGCTGTTTTTT. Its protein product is CASGDRAGGMKNTGELFF.

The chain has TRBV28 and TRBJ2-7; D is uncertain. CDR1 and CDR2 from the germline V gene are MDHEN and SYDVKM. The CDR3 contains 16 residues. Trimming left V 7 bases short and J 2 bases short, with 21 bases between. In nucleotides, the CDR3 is TGTGCCAGCACCCCGGGTCTCAAGGCCCATCCCTACGAGCAGTACTTC. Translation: CASTPGLKAHPYEQYF. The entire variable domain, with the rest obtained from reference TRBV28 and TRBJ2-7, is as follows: DVKVTQSSRYLVKRTGEKVFLECVQDMDHENMFWYRQDPGLGLRLIYFSYDVKMKEKGDIPEGYSVSREKKERFSLILESASTNQTSMYLCASTPGLKAHPYEQYFGPGTRLTVT.

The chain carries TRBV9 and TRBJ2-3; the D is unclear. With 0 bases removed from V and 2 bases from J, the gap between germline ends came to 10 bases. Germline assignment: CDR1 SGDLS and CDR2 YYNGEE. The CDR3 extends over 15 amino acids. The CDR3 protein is CASSVDRENTDTQYF. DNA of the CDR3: TGTGCCAGCAGCGTAGACCGAGAAAACACAGATACGCAGTATTTT.

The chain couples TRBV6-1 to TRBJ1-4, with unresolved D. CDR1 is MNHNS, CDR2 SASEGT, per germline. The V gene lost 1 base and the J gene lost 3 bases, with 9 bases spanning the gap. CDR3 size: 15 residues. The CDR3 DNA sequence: TGTGCCAGCAGTGAAGAAAGGAGGGCTAATGAAAAACTGTTTTTT. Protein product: CASSEERRANEKLFF.

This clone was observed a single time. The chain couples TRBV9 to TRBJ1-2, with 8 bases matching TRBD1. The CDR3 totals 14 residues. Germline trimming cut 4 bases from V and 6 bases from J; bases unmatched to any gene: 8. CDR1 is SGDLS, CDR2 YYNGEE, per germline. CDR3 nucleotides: TGTGCCAGCAGCCCCAGCCCCAGGGGGCATGGCTACACCTTC. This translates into CASSPSPRGHGYTF.

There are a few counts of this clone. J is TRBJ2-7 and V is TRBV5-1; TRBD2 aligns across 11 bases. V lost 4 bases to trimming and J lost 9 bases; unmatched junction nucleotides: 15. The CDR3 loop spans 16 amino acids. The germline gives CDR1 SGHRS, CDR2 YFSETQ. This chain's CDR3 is CASSTAPGTSGRVQYF. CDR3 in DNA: TGCGCCAGCAGCACCGCCCCCGGGACTAGCGGTCGGGTGCAGTACTTC.

The CDR3 DNA reads as TGTGCCTTCCACATTAGCGGGAGGTCCTACAATGAGCAGTTCTTC. This encodes CAFHISGRSYNEQFF. The chain couples TRBV30 to TRBJ2-1; the match to TRBD2 covers 10 bases. J was trimmed by 1 base and V by 7 bases; bases with no gene match: 7. The germline gives CDR1 GTSNPN, CDR2 SVGIG (reference sequence). The CDR3 is made up of 15 amino acids.

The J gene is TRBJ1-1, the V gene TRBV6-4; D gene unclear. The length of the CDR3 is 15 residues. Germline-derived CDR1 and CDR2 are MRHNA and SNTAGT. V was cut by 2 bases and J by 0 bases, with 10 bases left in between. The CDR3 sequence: CASSDRGVMNTEAFF. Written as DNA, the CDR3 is TGTGCCAGCAGTGACCGGGGAGTTATGAACACTGAAGCTTTCTTT.

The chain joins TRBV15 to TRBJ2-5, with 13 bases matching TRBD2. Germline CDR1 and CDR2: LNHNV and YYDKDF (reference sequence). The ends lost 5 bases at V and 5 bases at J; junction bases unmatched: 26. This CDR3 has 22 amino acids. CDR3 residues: CATSRTPGTSGTPGPPVETQYF. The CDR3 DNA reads TGTGCCACCAGCCGTACCCCCGGGACTAGCGGGACTCCTGGACCTCCGGTTGAGACCCAGTACTTC.

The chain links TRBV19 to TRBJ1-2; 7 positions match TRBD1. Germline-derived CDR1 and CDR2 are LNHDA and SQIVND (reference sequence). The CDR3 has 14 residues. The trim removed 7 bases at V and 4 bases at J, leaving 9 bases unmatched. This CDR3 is CASNGQPGGYGYTF. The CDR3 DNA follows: TGTGCCAGTAATGGCCAACCAGGGGGCTATGGCTACACCTTC.

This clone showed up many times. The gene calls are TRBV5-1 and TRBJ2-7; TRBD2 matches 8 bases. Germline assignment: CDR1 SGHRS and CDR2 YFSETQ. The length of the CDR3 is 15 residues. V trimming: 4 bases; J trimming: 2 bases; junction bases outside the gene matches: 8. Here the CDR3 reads CASSRFSGNPYEQYF. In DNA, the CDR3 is TGCGCCAGCAGCAGATTTAGCGGGAATCCCTACGAGCAGTACTTC.

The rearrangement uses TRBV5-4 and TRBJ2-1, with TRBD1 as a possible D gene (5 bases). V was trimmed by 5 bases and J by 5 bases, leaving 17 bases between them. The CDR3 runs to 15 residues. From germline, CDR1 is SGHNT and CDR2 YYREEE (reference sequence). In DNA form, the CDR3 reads TGTGCCAGCAGTTCAGGGTGGGTTTATAACAATGAGCAGTTCTTC. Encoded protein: CASSSGWVYNNEQFF.

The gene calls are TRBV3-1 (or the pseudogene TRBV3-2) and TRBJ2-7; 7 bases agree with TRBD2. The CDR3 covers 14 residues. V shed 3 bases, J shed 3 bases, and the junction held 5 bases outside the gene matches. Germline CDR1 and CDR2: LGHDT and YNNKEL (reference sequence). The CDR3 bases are TGTGCCAGCAGCCACCTAGCGGACCACTACGAGCAGTACTTC. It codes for CASSHLADHYEQYF.

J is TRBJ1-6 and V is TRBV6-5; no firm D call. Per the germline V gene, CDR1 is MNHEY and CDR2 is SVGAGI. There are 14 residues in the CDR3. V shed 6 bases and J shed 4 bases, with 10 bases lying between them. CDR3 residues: CASSPGEYNSPLHF. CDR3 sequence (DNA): TGTGCCAGCAGCCCCGGGGAGTATAATTCACCCCTCCACTTT.

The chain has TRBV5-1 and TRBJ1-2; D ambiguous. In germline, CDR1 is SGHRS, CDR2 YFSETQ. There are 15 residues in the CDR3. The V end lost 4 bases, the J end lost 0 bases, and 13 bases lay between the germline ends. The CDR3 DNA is TGCGCCAGCAGCCCATCAGGCGAGACTAACTATGGCTACACCTTC. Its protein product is CASSPSGETNYGYTF.

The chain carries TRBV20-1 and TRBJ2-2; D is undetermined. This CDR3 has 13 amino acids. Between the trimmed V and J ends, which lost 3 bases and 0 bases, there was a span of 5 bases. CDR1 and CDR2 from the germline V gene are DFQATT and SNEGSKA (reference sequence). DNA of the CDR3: TGCAGTGCTAGTAACACGAACACCGGGGAGCTGTTTTTT. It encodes CSASNTNTGELFF.

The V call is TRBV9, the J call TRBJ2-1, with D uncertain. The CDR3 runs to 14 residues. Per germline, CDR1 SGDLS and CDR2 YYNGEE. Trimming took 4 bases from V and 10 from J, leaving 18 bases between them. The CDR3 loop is CASSPYRSSGEQFF. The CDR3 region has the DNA TGTGCCAGCAGCCCTTATAGGAGCTCTGGGGAGCAGTTCTTC.

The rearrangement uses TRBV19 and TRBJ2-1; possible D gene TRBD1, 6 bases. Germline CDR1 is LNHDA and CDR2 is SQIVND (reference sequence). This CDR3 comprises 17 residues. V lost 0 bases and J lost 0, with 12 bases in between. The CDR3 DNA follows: TGTGCCAGTAGTATAGACCCAGGGGTCGCCTCCTACAATGAGCAGTTCTTC. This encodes CASSIDPGVASYNEQFF.

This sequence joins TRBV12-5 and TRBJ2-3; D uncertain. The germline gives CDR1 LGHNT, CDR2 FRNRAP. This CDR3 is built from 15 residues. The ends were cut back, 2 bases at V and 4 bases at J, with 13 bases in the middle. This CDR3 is CASGLIPSVPDTQYF. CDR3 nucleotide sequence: TGTGCTAGTGGTTTGATCCCGTCGGTCCCAGATACGCAGTATTTT.

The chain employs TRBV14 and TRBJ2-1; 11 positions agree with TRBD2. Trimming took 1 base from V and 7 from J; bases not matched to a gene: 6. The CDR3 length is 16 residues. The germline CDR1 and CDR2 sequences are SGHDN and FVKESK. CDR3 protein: CASSQAASGRRNEQFF. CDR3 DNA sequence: TGTGCCAGCAGCCAAGCAGCTAGCGGGAGGAGGAATGAGCAGTTCTTC. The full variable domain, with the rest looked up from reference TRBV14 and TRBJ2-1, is EAGVTQFPSHSVIEKGQTVTLRCDPISGHDNLYWYRRVMGKEIKFLLHFVKESKQDESGMPNNRFLAERTGGTYSTLKVQPAELEDSGVYFCASSQAASGRRNEQFFGPGTRLTVL.

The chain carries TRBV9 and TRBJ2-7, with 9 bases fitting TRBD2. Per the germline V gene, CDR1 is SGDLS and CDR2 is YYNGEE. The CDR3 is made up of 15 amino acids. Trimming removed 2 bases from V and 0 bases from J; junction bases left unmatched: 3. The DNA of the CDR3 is TGTGCCAGCAGCGTGGGGACTAGCCTCTCCTACGAGCAGTACTTC. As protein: CASSVGTSLSYEQYF.

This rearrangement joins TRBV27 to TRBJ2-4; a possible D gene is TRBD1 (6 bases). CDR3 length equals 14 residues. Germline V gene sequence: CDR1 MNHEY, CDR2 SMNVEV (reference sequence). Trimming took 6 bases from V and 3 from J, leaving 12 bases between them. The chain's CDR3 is CASRDAGDKNIQYF. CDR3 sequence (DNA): TGTGCCAGCAGGGACGCAGGGGACAAAAACATTCAGTACTTC.

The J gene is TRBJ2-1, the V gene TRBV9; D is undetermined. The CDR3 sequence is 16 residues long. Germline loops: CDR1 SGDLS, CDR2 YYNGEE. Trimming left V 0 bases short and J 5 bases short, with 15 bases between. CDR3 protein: CASSVAESAYDNEQFF. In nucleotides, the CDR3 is TGTGCCAGCAGCGTAGCTGAGTCCGCGTACGACAATGAGCAGTTCTTC.

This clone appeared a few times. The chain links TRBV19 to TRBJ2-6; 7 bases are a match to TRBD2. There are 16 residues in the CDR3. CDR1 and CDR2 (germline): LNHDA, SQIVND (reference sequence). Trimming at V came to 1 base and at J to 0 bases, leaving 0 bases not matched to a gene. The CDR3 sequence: CASSIAGGSGANVLTF. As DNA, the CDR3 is TGTGCCAGTAGTATAGCGGGGGGCTCTGGGGCCAACGTCCTGACTTTC.

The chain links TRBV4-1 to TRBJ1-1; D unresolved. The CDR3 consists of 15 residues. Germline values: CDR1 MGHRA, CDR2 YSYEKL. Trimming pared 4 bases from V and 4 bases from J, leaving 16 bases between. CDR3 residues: CASSLEGGSGTEAFF. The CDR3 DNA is TGCGCCAGCAGCCTCGAGGGCGGATCTGGCACTGAAGCTTTCTTT.

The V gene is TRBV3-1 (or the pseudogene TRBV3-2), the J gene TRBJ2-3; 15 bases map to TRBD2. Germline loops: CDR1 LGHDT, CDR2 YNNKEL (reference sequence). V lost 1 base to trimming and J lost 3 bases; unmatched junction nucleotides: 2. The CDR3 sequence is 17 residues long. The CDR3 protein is CASSQGGTSGRTDTQYF. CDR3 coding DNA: TGTGCCAGCAGCCAAGGGGGGACTAGCGGGAGGACAGATACGCAGTATTTT.